This T cell receptor (beta chain) emerged from a study of blood T cell repertoires in COVID-19. CDR1 and CDR2 from the germline V gene are SGDLS and YYNGEE. The J segment lost 3 bases and the V segment lost 3 bases, leaving 4 bases of the junction unmatched. The CDR3 sequence is 15 residues long. The data were produced by immunoSEQ multiplex PCR, yet TCRdb's version contains in-frame clones alone and is incomplete. The sample has approximately 120,000 clones, roughly 79% seen once. This chain connects TRBV9 to TRBJ2-5, with 11 bases that match TRBD2. The material sequenced was peripheral blood. This sequence was found in a man at least 80 years old with acute or convalescent COVID-19. CDR3 protein: CASSGGTSGKETQYF. Written as DNA, the CDR3 is TGTGCCAGCAGCGGGGGGACTAGCGGAAAAGAGACCCAGTACTTC.